The TCR beta chain described here comes from a study of shared clonotypes between healthy human individuals (dated by TCRdb to about 2020). For the wider study: The cohort included three men and a couple of women between 18 and 49 years of age. To estimate repertoire size and how much clonotype sharing occurs between individuals, the study deeply sequenced the blood TCR repertoires of 5 or 6 healthy adults. Different laboratories and diverse techniques were used to prepare libraries and sequence TCR repertoires, to increase sequencing depth and limit assay-specific biases. Each donor's leukapheresis produced roughly between roughly 0.9 and 9 billion PBMCs.

Healthy HIV-negative adults with no recently reported acute infections or vaccinations were included as donors. All donors were Caucasian adults living in Nashville, Tennessee, USA. For unsorted samples, 80 million to 100 million PBMCs were counted, and genomic DNA was extracted using the QIAamp DNA Blood Mini kit. After blood collection by leukapheresis, PBMCs were isolated using Ficoll-Histopaque density gradient centrifugation and then cryopreserved in the vapor phase of liquid nitrogen. In the case of this clone: Its antigen is still unknown. Per-nucleotide qualities are absent, and no much larger clonotype sits a single base away.

Using the deep immunoSEQ assay, multiplex PCR amplified TCR CDR3 regions from genomic DNA. Extracted genomic DNA from each cell subset was spread evenly across all wells of several immunoSEQ 96-well plates, with each plate serving as a replicate. Each replicate PCR for unsorted PBMC received roughly 0.3 ug genomic DNA, equal to 30,000 to 35,000 T cell genomes. Unsorted PBMC genomic DNA was sequenced across ten immunoSEQ deep assay plates. The purified libraries were quantified using a Qubit 3.0 fluorometer, sized with a Bioanalyzer 2100, and then quantified again using the KAPA Library Quantification kit. Every immunoSEQ 96-well plate was sequenced on a separate single-read 150-cycle Illumina NextSeq 550 flow cell. The authors' analysis ran thus. Because only junctional sequences without quality scores were contained in the immunoSEQ output, filtering matching that applied to full-length reads could not be performed. Sequences were annotated with PyIR, a Python wrapper for IgBLAST v1.9, and V/J genes and CDR3 were assigned using IMGT germline references. Reads were removed for weak V/J assignments (E-value above 1e-6), missing CDR3, stop codons, out-of-frame junctions, or ambiguous translated residues. V3J clonotypes were defined as sequences sharing the same inferred V gene, J gene, and CDR3 amino acid sequence. Percentage overlap between repertoires was calculated by dividing the number of shared unique clonotypes by the size of the smaller repertoire. Three approaches were used to assess repertoire richness: RTK rarefaction, the Chao1 estimator, and Recon v2.1 estimates of unobserved clonotypes. The clones in this table, taken by TCRdb from immuneACCESS, are in-frame only. Not every clone is retained; where verified, under half of the shortfall comes from an unresolved V gene, and the cause of the rest is unknown. V and J calls plus clone size are reproduced from that table; the DNA served to infer D and trimming. The sample includes about half a million clones, with approximately 79% observed a single time. Around 12% of the sample rests with the top ten.

Results and caveats for the whole study, not just this receptor: The small number of donors limited the genetic and exposure-history diversity represented. Pairwise subsampling indicated that sequencing depth was expected to affect the degree of clonotype sharing among donors. Sampling was restricted to blood, and TCR repertoires in tissue are likely to differ from TCR repertoires in blood.

The sample was PBMCs. The TCR sequence derives from a woman in her forties in good health. Some clones in this sample may be carry-over from other donors' samples.

Here is the DNA: TGTGCCAGCTCACCACAGGGACAGAACTACGAGCAGTACTTC. The translation is CASSPQGQNYEQYF. This sequence uses TRBV18 and TRBJ2-7, with 7 bases matching TRBD1. Trimmed from V: 1 base; trimmed from J: 3 bases; junction bases lacking a gene match: 3. Reading from cysteine to phenylalanine, the CDR3 counts 14 amino acids. The DNA shown is the 42-base CDR3, in frame from base 1. Per the germline V gene, KGHSH is the CDR1 and LQKENI is the CDR2.